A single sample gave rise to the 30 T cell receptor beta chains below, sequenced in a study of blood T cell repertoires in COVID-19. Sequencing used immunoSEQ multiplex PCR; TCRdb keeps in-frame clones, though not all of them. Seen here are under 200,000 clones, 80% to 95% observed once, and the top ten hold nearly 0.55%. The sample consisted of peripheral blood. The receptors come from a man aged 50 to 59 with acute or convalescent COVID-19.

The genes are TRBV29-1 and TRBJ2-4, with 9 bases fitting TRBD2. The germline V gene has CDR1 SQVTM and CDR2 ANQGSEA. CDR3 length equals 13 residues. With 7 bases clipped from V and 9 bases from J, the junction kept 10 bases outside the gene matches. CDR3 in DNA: TGCAGCGCCCTCTTAGCGGGGGTGGGCATTCAGTACTTC. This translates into CSALLAGVGIQYF.

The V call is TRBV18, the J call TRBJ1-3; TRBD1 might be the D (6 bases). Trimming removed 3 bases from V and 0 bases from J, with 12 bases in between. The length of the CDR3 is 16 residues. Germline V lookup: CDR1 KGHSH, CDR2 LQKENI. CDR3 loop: CASSPGTSPSGNTIYF. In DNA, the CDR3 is TGTGCCAGCTCACCCGGGACATCACCCTCTGGAAACACCATATATTTT.

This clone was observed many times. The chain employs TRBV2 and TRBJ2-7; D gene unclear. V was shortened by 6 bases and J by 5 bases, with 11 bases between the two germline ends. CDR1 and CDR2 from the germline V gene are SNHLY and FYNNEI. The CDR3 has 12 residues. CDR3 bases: TGTGCCAGCAGCCTACAGACGAACGAGCAGTACTTC. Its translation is CASSLQTNEQYF.

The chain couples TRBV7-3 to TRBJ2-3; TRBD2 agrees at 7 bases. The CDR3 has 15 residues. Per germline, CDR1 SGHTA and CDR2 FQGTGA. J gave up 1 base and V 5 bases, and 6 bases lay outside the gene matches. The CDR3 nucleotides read TGTGCCAGCAGCCTAAGCGGGGCCCGCACAGATACGCAGTATTTT. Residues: CASSLSGARTDTQYF.

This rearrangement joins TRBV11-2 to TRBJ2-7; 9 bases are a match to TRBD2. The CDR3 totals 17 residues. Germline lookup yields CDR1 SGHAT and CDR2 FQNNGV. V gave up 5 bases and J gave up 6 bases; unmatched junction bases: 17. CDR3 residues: CASSQGSGRLGWTEQYF. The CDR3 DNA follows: TGTGCCAGCAGCCAAGGCAGCGGGAGGTTGGGTTGGACCGAGCAGTACTTC. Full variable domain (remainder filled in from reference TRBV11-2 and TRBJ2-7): EAGVAQSPRYKIIEKRQSVAFWCNPISGHATLYWYQQILGQGPKLLIQFQNNGVVDDSQLPKDRFSAERLKGVDSTLKIQPAKLEDSAVYLCASSQGSGRLGWTEQYFGPGTRLTVT.

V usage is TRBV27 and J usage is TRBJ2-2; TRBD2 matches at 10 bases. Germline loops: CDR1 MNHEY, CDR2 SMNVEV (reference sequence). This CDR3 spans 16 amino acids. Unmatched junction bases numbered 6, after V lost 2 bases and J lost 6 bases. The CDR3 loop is CASSLGAGGPSGELFF. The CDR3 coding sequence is TGTGCCAGCAGTTTAGGAGCGGGAGGGCCGTCCGGGGAGCTGTTTTTT.

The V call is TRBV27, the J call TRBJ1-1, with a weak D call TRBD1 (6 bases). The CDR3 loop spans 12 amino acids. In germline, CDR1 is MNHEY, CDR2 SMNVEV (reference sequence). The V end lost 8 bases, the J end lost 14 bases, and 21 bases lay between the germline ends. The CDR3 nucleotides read TGTGCCAGCTCTAGACAGGCTGGCGAAGTATTCTTT. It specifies CASSRQAGEVFF.

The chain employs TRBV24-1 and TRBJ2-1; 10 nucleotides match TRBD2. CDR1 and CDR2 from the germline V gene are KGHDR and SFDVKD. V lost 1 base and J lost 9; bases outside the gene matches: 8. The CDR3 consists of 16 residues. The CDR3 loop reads CATSDFPLAGRFEQFF. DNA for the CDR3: TGTGCCACCAGTGATTTTCCACTAGCGGGAAGGTTTGAGCAGTTCTTC.

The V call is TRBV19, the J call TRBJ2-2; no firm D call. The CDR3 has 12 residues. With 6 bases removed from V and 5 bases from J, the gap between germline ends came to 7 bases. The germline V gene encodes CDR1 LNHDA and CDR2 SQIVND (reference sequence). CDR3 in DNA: TGTGCCAGTAGAAAGGAGACCGGGGAGCTGTTTTTT. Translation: CASRKETGELFF.

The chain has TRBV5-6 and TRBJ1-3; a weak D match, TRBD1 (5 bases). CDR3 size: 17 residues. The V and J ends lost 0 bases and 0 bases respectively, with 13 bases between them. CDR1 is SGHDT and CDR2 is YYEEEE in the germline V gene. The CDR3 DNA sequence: TGTGCCAGCAGCTTGGCGGCGGGGGTCCCCTCTGGAAACACCATATATTTT. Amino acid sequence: CASSLAAGVPSGNTIYF.

The CDR3 loop is CASSPGGGTEAFF. For the CDR3, the DNA is TGTGCCAGCAGCCCGGGAGGGGGCACTGAAGCTTTCTTT. The J gene is TRBJ1-1, the V gene TRBV28; maybe TRBD1 (6 bases). Germline V gives CDR1 MDHEN, CDR2 SYDVKM. This CDR3 has 13 amino acids. The V gene lost 6 bases and the J gene lost 4 bases, with 12 bases spanning the gap.

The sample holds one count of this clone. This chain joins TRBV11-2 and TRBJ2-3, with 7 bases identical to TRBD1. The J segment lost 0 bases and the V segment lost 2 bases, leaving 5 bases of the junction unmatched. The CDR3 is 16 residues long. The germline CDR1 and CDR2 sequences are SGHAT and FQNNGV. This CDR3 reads CASSLRQGKSTDTQYF. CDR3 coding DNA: TGTGCCAGCAGCTTACGACAGGGAAAAAGCACAGATACGCAGTATTTT.

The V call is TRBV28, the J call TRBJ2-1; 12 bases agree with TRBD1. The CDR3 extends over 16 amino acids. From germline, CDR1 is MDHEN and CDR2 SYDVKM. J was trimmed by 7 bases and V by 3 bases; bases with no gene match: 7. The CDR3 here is CASSLPGTGGPNEQFF. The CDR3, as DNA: TGTGCCAGCAGTTTGCCCGGGACAGGGGGCCCGAATGAGCAGTTCTTC.

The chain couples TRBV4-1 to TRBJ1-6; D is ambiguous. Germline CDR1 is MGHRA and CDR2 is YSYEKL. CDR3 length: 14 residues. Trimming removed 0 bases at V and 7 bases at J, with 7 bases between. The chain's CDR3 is CASSQEDRNSPLHF. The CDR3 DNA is TGCGCCAGCAGCCAAGAAGATCGGAATTCACCCCTCCACTTT.

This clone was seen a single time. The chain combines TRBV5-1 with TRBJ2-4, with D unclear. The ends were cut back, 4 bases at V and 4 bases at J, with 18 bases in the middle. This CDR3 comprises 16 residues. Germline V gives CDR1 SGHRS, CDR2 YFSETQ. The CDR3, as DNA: TGCGCCAGCAGCAGCGTCCCTTCAAGCTTTAAAAACATTCAGTACTTC. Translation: CASSSVPSSFKNIQYF.

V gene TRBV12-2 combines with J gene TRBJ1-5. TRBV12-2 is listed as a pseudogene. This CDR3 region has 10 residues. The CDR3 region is CARDWGAQHF. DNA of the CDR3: TGTGCAAGGGACTGGGGGGCCCAGCATTTT.

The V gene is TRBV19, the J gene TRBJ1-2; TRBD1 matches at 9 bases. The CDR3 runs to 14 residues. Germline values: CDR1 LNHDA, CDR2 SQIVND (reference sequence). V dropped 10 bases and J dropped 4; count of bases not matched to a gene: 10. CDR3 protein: CATTGQGSGYGYTF. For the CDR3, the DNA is TGTGCCACTACGGGACAGGGATCCGGCTATGGCTACACCTTC.

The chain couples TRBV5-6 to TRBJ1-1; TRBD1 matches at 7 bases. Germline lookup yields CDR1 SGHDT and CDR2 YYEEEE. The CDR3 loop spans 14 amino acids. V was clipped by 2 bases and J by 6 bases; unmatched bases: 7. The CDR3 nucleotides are TGTGCCAGCAGCTTAAGACAGGGAGGCCCTGAAGCTTTCTTT. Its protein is CASSLRQGGPEAFF.

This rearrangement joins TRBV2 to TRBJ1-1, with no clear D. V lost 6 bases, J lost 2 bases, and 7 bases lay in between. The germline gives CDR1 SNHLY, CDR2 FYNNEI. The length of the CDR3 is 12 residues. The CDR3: CASRGENTEAFF. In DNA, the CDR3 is TGTGCCAGCAGGGGAGAAAACACTGAAGCTTTCTTT.

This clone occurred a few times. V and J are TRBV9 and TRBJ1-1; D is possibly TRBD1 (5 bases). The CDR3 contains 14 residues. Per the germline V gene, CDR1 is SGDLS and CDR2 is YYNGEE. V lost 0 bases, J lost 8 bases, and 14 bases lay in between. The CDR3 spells CASSVDAGRTEAFF. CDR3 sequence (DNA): TGTGCCAGCAGCGTAGACGCCGGTAGGACAGAAGCTTTCTTT.

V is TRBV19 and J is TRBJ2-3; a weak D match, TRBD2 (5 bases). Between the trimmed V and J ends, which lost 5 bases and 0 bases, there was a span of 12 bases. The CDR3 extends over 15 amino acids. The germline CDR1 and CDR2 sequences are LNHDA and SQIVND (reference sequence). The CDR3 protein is CASSPGRTSTDTQYF. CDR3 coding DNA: TGTGCCAGTAGTCCAGGTAGGACTAGCACAGATACGCAGTATTTT.

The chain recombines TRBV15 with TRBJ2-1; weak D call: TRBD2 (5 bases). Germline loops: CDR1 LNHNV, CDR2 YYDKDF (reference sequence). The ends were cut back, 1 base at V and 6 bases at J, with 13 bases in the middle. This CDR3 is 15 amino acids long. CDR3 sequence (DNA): TGTGCCACCAGCAGAGTCGGGGTGGGGATCAATGAGCAGTTCTTC. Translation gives CATSRVGVGINEQFF.

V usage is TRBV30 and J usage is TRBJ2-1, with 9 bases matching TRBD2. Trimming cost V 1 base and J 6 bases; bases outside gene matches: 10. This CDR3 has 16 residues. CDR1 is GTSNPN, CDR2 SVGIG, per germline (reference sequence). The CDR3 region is CAWSGASGTWGNEQFF. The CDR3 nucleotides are TGTGCCTGGAGTGGGGCTAGCGGGACCTGGGGCAATGAGCAGTTCTTC.

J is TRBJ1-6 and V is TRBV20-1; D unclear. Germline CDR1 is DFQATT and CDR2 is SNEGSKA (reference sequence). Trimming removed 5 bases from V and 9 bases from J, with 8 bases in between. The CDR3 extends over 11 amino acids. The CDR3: CSAARGSPLHF. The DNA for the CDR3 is TGCAGTGCTGCACGGGGTTCACCCCTCCACTTT.

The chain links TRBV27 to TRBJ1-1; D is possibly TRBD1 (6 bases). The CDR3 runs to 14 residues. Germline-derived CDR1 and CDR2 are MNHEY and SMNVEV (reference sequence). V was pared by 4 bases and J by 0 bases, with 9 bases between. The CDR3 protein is CASSSDRLNTEAFF. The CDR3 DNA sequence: TGTGCCAGCAGTTCAGACAGGCTGAACACTGAAGCTTTCTTT.

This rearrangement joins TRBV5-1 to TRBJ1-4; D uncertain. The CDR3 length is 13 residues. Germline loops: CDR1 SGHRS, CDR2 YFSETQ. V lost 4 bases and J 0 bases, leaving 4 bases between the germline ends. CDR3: CASSPATNEKLFF. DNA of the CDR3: TGCGCCAGCAGCCCTGCAACTAATGAAAAACTGTTTTTT.

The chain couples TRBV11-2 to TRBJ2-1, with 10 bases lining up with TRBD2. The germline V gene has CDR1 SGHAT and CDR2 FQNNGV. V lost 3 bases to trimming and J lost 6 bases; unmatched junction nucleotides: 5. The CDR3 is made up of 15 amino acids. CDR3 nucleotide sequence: TGTGCCAGCAGCTTGTCACTAGCGGGACCCAATGAGCAGTTCTTC. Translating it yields CASSLSLAGPNEQFF.

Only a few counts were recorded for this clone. The DNA for the CDR3 is TGTGCCAGCAGCCCCACAGGGGGCTTCTCCTACGAGCAGTACGTC. Translating it yields CASSPTGGFSYEQYV. The rearrangement uses TRBV27 and TRBJ2-7, with 9 bases lining up with TRBD1. Germline values: CDR1 MNHEY, CDR2 SMNVEV (reference sequence). V was pared by 6 bases and J by 0 bases, with 6 bases of the junction left unmatched. CDR3 length equals 15 residues.

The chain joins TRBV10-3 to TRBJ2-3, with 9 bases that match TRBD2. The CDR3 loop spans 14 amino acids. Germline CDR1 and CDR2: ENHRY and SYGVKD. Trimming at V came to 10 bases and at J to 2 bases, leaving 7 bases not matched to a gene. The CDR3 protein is CATVTSGPTDTQYF. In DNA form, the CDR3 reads TGTGCCACCGTGACTAGCGGTCCCACAGATACGCAGTATTTT.

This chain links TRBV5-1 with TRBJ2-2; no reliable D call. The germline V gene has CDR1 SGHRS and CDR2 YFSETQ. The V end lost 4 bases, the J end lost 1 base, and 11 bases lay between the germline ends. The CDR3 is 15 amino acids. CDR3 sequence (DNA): TGCGCCAGCAGCCCTCTAACTGGGAACACCGGGGAGCTGTTTTTT. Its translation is CASSPLTGNTGELFF.